This is a list of T cell receptor beta chains from one sample in a study of Graves' ophthalmopathy and Graves' hyperthyroidism. TCRdb independently ran MiXCR on the multiplex PCR reads; one entry per CDR3 protein. This table holds a few hundred thousand distinct CDR3 sequences, 17% found once. The sequenced material came from peripheral blood. Receptors were obtained from an adult woman with stable Graves' hyperthyroidism. Both conserved end residues are part of each CDR3. The order of the fields is CDR3 protein, CDR3 DNA, CDR3 length, V gene, clone size, J gene, D gene. A D gene is named only where the DNA matches it firmly. Clone sizes are given selectively: once, few, many, or a class where the clone is expanded.

CDR3aa: CASSLGSGYSNQPQHF
CDR3nt: TGTGCCAGCAGCTTAGGATCAGGATATAGCAATCAGCCCCAGCATTTT
len: 16
v_gene: TRBV11-2
abundance: few
j_gene: TRBJ1-5
d_gene: .

CDR3aa: CASSLSLRQPQHF
CDR3nt: .
len: 13
v_gene: TRBV28
abundance: many
j_gene: TRBJ1-5
d_gene: .

CDR3aa: CASSVGQGRETQYF
CDR3nt: TGTGCCAGCAGCGTCGGACAGGGGAGGGAGACCCAGTACTTC
len: 14
v_gene: TRBV9
abundance: .
j_gene: TRBJ2-5
d_gene: TRBD1

CDR3aa: CASSLPLVTGELFF
CDR3nt: TGTGCCAGCAGCTTACCCCTCGTCACCGGGGAGCTGTTTTTT
len: 14
v_gene: TRBV7-2
abundance: many
j_gene: TRBJ2-2
d_gene: .

CDR3aa: CASIGRGETGANVLTF
CDR3nt: TGTGCCAGCATAGGCAGGGGGGAAACTGGGGCCAACGTCCTGACTTTC
len: 16
v_gene: TRBV6-1
abundance: few
j_gene: TRBJ2-6
d_gene: .

CDR3aa: CASSEVGAGGLSSYEQYF
CDR3nt: TGTGCCAGCAGTGAAGTGGGAGCGGGGGGCCTCAGCTCCTACGAGCAGTACTTC
len: 18
v_gene: TRBV6-1
abundance: .
j_gene: TRBJ2-7
d_gene: TRBD2

CDR3aa: CATHKTGDLNSNQPQHF
CDR3nt: TGTGCCACCCACAAGACAGGGGACCTTAATAGCAATCAGCCCCAGCATTTT
len: 17
v_gene: TRBV19
abundance: few
j_gene: TRBJ1-5
d_gene: TRBD1

CDR3aa: CASSYSNVRGGYGYTF
CDR3nt: TGTGCCAGCAGTTACTCGAATGTCCGGGGGGGCTATGGCTACACCTTC
len: 16
v_gene: TRBV6-5
abundance: many
j_gene: TRBJ1-2
d_gene: .

CDR3aa: CAISAGSQTEGYTF
CDR3nt: TGTGCCATCAGTGCGGGGAGCCAAACGGAGGGCTACACCTTC
len: 14
v_gene: TRBV10-3
abundance: many
j_gene: TRBJ1-2
d_gene: .

CDR3aa: CASSLEVLAGAYEQYF
CDR3nt: TGTGCCAGCAGCTTAGAAGTTCTAGCGGGCGCCTACGAGCAGTACTTC
len: 16
v_gene: TRBV11-2
abundance: many
j_gene: TRBJ2-7
d_gene: TRBD2

CDR3aa: CSAGGGGASGSREQYF
CDR3nt: TGCAGTGCCGGTGGGGGGGGGGCTAGCGGCTCCCGCGAGCAGTACTTC
len: 16
v_gene: TRBV20-1
abundance: .
j_gene: TRBJ2-7
d_gene: .

CDR3aa: CSVVSGKTNYGYTF
CDR3nt: TGCAGCGTCGTATCCGGGAAGACAAACTATGGCTACACCTTC
len: 14
v_gene: TRBV29-1
abundance: many
j_gene: TRBJ1-2
d_gene: .

CDR3aa: CSASGREQYF
CDR3nt: TGCAGTGCTAGCGGGAGGGAGCAGTACTTC
len: 10
v_gene: TRBV20-1
abundance: .
j_gene: TRBJ2-7
d_gene: TRBD2

CDR3aa: CASSPDYRREQYF
CDR3nt: TGTGCCAGCAGCCCCGACTACCGCCGTGAGCAGTACTTC
len: 13
v_gene: TRBV6-1
abundance: many
j_gene: TRBJ2-7
d_gene: .

CDR3aa: CASSQSTGGEETQYF
CDR3nt: TGTGCCAGCAGTCAATCGACAGGGGGCGAGGAGACCCAGTACTTC
len: 15
v_gene: TRBV6-5
abundance: .
j_gene: TRBJ2-5
d_gene: TRBD1

CDR3aa: CASSFLGTGPGELFF
CDR3nt: TGTGCCAGCAGTTTCCTTGGGACAGGGCCCGGGGAGCTGTTTTTT
len: 15
v_gene: TRBV28
abundance: many
j_gene: TRBJ2-2
d_gene: TRBD1

CDR3aa: CASSLVTETYEQYF
CDR3nt: TGTGCCAGCAGTTTGGTGACAGAGACCTACGAGCAGTACTTC
len: 14
v_gene: TRBV28
abundance: many
j_gene: TRBJ2-7
d_gene: .

CDR3aa: CASSQRPLNQPQHF
CDR3nt: TGCGCCAGCAGCCAACGGCCTCTCAATCAGCCCCAGCATTTT
len: 14
v_gene: TRBV4-1
abundance: many
j_gene: TRBJ1-5
d_gene: .

CDR3aa: CASSLVLPTGELFF
CDR3nt: TGTGCCAGCAGTTTAGTGTTGCCCACCGGGGAGCTGTTTTTT
len: 14
v_gene: TRBV27
abundance: many
j_gene: TRBJ2-2
d_gene: .

CDR3aa: CASSLAGWGTSFSYEQYF
CDR3nt: TGTGCCAGCAGCTTAGCAGGCTGGGGGACGTCCTTCTCCTACGAGCAGTACTTC
len: 18
v_gene: TRBV7-9
abundance: many
j_gene: TRBJ2-7
d_gene: .

CDR3aa: CASSHQDRAYEQYF
CDR3nt: TGTGCCAGCTCACACCAAGACAGGGCCTACGAGCAGTACTTC
len: 14
v_gene: TRBV18
abundance: .
j_gene: TRBJ2-7
d_gene: TRBD1

CDR3aa: CASSLGPRAQYF
CDR3nt: TGTGCCAGCAGTTTGGGCCCCAGGGCCCAGTACTTC
len: 12
v_gene: TRBV12-3/TRBV12-4
abundance: .
j_gene: TRBJ2-5
d_gene: .

CDR3aa: CSVEDGGTLGANVLTF
CDR3nt: TGCAGCGTTGAAGATGGGGGAACACTTGGGGCCAACGTCCTGACTTTC
len: 16
v_gene: TRBV29-1
abundance: many
j_gene: TRBJ2-6
d_gene: .

CDR3aa: CASSQDSGEQYF
CDR3nt: TGTGCCAGCAGCCAGGACTCGGGGGAGCAGTACTTC
len: 12
v_gene: TRBV3-1
abundance: .
j_gene: TRBJ2-7
d_gene: .

CDR3aa: CASSSPRGGVYQETQYF
CDR3nt: TGTGCCAGCAGCTCCCCGAGAGGAGGTGTCTACCAAGAGACCCAGTACTTC
len: 17
v_gene: TRBV7-2
abundance: many
j_gene: TRBJ2-5
d_gene: .

CDR3aa: CASSIGRAGELFF
CDR3nt: TGTGCCAGTAGTATCGGGAGGGCCGGGGAGCTGTTTTTT
len: 13
v_gene: TRBV19
abundance: .
j_gene: TRBJ2-2
d_gene: TRBD2

CDR3aa: CASSSGISNQPQHF
CDR3nt: TGTGCCAGCAGCTCGGGGATTAGCAATCAGCCCCAGCATTTT
len: 14
v_gene: TRBV7-2
abundance: .
j_gene: TRBJ1-5
d_gene: .

CDR3aa: CAWSATGARTDTQYF
CDR3nt: TGTGCCTGGAGTGCCACAGGGGCGAGGACAGATACGCAGTATTTT
len: 15
v_gene: TRBV30
abundance: .
j_gene: TRBJ2-3
d_gene: TRBD1

CDR3aa: CASSHVSWTSETQYF
CDR3nt: TGTGCCAGCAGTCACGTTAGTTGGACCTCGGAGACCCAGTACTTC
len: 15
v_gene: TRBV6-2/TRBV6-3
abundance: many
j_gene: TRBJ2-5
d_gene: .

CDR3aa: CASESASYDQYF
CDR3nt: TGTGCCAGTGAATCGGCCTCCTACGATCAGTACTTC
len: 12
v_gene: TRBV6-2/TRBV6-3
abundance: once
j_gene: TRBJ2-7
d_gene: .

CDR3aa: CASSLGGRVNEQYF
CDR3nt: TGTGCCAGCAGTTTAGGAGGGAGGGTAAACGAGCAGTACTTC
len: 14
v_gene: TRBV27
abundance: .
j_gene: TRBJ2-7
d_gene: TRBD2

CDR3aa: CASSQANSGNTIYF
CDR3nt: TGTGCCAGCAGTCAGGCTAACTCTGGAAACACCATATATTTT
len: 14
v_gene: TRBV6-1
abundance: many
j_gene: TRBJ1-3
d_gene: .

CDR3aa: CASSLEGGSYEQYF
CDR3nt: TGCGCCAGCAGCCTCGAGGGGGGTTCCTACGAGCAGTACTTC
len: 14
v_gene: TRBV4-3
abundance: many
j_gene: TRBJ2-7
d_gene: .

CDR3aa: CASTPGRTGPLNYGYTF
CDR3nt: TGTGCCAGCACCCCGGGGCGGACGGGGCCGTTGAACTATGGCTACACCTTC
len: 17
v_gene: TRBV2
abundance: many
j_gene: TRBJ1-2
d_gene: .

CDR3aa: CASSHHGLAYEQYF
CDR3nt: TGCGCCAGCAGCCACCACGGACTCGCCTACGAGCAGTACTTC
len: 14
v_gene: TRBV4-3
abundance: many
j_gene: TRBJ2-7
d_gene: .

CDR3aa: CASSRQGFGANVLTF
CDR3nt: TGTGCCAGCAGCCGGCAGGGTTTTGGGGCCAACGTCCTGACTTTC
len: 15
v_gene: TRBV3-1
abundance: .
j_gene: TRBJ2-6
d_gene: .

CDR3aa: CASTPPRQGYEQYF
CDR3nt: TGTGCCAGCACCCCCCCCCGGCAGGGTTACGAGCAGTACTTC
len: 14
v_gene: TRBV2
abundance: .
j_gene: TRBJ2-7
d_gene: .

CDR3aa: CASSKLAGGHETQYF
CDR3nt: TGTGCCAGCAGCAAACTAGCGGGAGGACACGAGACCCAGTACTTC
len: 15
v_gene: TRBV7-2
abundance: many
j_gene: TRBJ2-5
d_gene: TRBD2

CDR3aa: CASSPWGLVSYEQYF
CDR3nt: TGTGCCAGCTCACCATGGGGACTAGTCTCCTACGAGCAGTACTTC
len: 15
v_gene: TRBV18
abundance: many
j_gene: TRBJ2-7
d_gene: TRBD2

CDR3aa: CASSQDSPNLGEQYF
CDR3nt: TGCGCCAGCAGCCAAGATTCCCCCAACCTGGGGGAGCAGTACTTC
len: 15
v_gene: TRBV4-3
abundance: medium-sized
j_gene: TRBJ2-7
d_gene: .

CDR3aa: CASSLAGIKTQYF
CDR3nt: TGTGCCAGCAGTTTGGCAGGGATAAAGACCCAGTACTTC
len: 13
v_gene: TRBV12-3/TRBV12-4
abundance: once
j_gene: TRBJ2-5
d_gene: .

CDR3aa: CASTPFGAGRKETQYF
CDR3nt: TGTGCCAGCACACCCTTTGGTGCGGGGAGAAAAGAGACCCAGTACTTC
len: 16
v_gene: TRBV28
abundance: many
j_gene: TRBJ2-5
d_gene: .

CDR3aa: CSVASGREQYF
CDR3nt: TGCAGTGTAGCTAGCGGGAGGGAGCAGTACTTC
len: 11
v_gene: TRBV20-1
abundance: many
j_gene: TRBJ2-7
d_gene: TRBD2

CDR3aa: CASSPGQGGPYEQYF
CDR3nt: TGTGCCAGCAGCCCCGGACAGGGGGGCCCCTACGAGCAGTACTTC
len: 15
v_gene: TRBV7-8
abundance: many
j_gene: TRBJ2-7
d_gene: TRBD1

CDR3aa: CASSLSGRGTGDPFF
CDR3nt: TGCGCCAGCAGCCTCAGCGGGAGGGGAACCGGGGATCCGTTTTTT
len: 15
v_gene: TRBV5-1
abundance: .
j_gene: TRBJ2-2
d_gene: TRBD2

CDR3aa: CASSPQGLVYGYTF
CDR3nt: TGTGCCAGCTCACCCCAAGGACTGGTCTATGGCTACACCTTC
len: 14
v_gene: TRBV18
abundance: many
j_gene: TRBJ1-2
d_gene: .

CDR3aa: CASSSLDRRSPQQFF
CDR3nt: TGTGCCAGCAGCTCCCTTGATCGACGTTCGCCCCAGCAGTTCTTC
len: 15
v_gene: TRBV7-2
abundance: many
j_gene: TRBJ2-1
d_gene: .

CDR3aa: CASSSRAGAEAFF
CDR3nt: TGTGCCAGCAGCTCACGGGCGGGGGCTGAAGCTTTCTTT
len: 13
v_gene: TRBV7-9
abundance: once
j_gene: TRBJ1-1
d_gene: .

CDR3aa: CASSDWGLGYTF
CDR3nt: TGTGCCAGCAGTGACTGGGGGTTAGGCTACACCTTC
len: 12
v_gene: TRBV6-1
abundance: many
j_gene: TRBJ1-2
d_gene: .

CDR3aa: CAWSAREGVRYTEAFF
CDR3nt: TGTGCCTGGAGTGCAAGAGAAGGGGTCCGTTACACTGAAGCTTTCTTT
len: 16
v_gene: TRBV30
abundance: many
j_gene: TRBJ1-1
d_gene: .

CDR3aa: CSAEGTGFLNTEAFF
CDR3nt: TGCAGTGCAGAAGGGACAGGCTTTCTGAACACTGAAGCTTTCTTT
len: 15
v_gene: TRBV20-1
abundance: .
j_gene: TRBJ1-1
d_gene: TRBD1

CDR3aa: CASSAQGAKNIQYF
CDR3nt: TGTGCCAGCAGTGCACAGGGGGCCAAAAACATTCAGTACTTC
len: 14
v_gene: TRBV28
abundance: many
j_gene: TRBJ2-4
d_gene: TRBD1

CDR3aa: CATSEGGYGYTF
CDR3nt: TGTGCCACCAGTGAAGGGGGCTATGGCTACACCTTC
len: 12
v_gene: TRBV24-1
abundance: many
j_gene: TRBJ1-2
d_gene: .

CDR3aa: CASSYPPPLGNYEQYF
CDR3nt: TGTGCCAGCAGTTACCCTCCACCCCTCGGGAATTACGAGCAGTACTTC
len: 16
v_gene: TRBV6-5
abundance: many
j_gene: TRBJ2-7
d_gene: .

CDR3aa: CASSKGLARRETQYF
CDR3nt: TGTGCCAGCAGTAAGGGCCTAGCCAGGCGAGAGACCCAGTACTTC
len: 15
v_gene: TRBV6-1
abundance: many
j_gene: TRBJ2-5
d_gene: .

CDR3aa: CASSLGDRYQPQHF
CDR3nt: TGCGCCAGCAGCTTGGGGGACAGGTATCAGCCCCAGCATTTT
len: 14
v_gene: TRBV5-1
abundance: .
j_gene: TRBJ1-5
d_gene: TRBD1

CDR3aa: CASSLAQTGLDGYTF
CDR3nt: TGCGCCAGCAGCTTGGCGCAGACAGGGTTGGATGGCTACACCTTC
len: 15
v_gene: TRBV5-1
abundance: few
j_gene: TRBJ1-2
d_gene: TRBD1

CDR3aa: CASSLGQGGGTEAFF
CDR3nt: TGTGCCAGCAGCTTAGGGCAGGGGGGGGGCACTGAAGCTTTCTTT
len: 15
v_gene: TRBV7-2
abundance: many
j_gene: TRBJ1-1
d_gene: TRBD1

CDR3aa: CASSSDRVETRYF
CDR3nt: TGTGCCAGCAGCTCGGACAGGGTGGAGACCCGGTACTTC
len: 13
v_gene: TRBV2
abundance: .
j_gene: TRBJ2-5
d_gene: TRBD1

CDR3aa: CATSRAAGEQYF
CDR3nt: TGTGCCACCAGCAGGGCGGCCGGCGAGCAGTACTTC
len: 12
v_gene: TRBV15
abundance: many
j_gene: TRBJ2-7
d_gene: .